Sequencing of this T cell receptor beta chain was carried out in a study of early T cells in non-severe SARS-CoV-2 infection. Points from the study as a whole: Matching against VDJdb likely underestimated virus-specific expansions, favoring anti-spike CD8.

A word on this clonotype: Its antigen is undetermined.

V lost 1 base, J lost 5 bases, and 3 bases stayed unmatched. The CDR3 has 14 amino acids. The germline V gene encodes CDR1 SGHTA and CDR2 FQGNSA. Individually, cDNA molecules had unique molecular identifiers attached to them. One entry per CDR3 protein results from TCRdb running MiXCR on the 5' RACE reads. The data hold tens of thousands of distinct CDR3 sequences, with about an eighth observed a single time. The genes are TRBV7-2 and TRBJ1-1, with 8 positions matching TRBD1. Sequenced: whole blood. The receptor's source is an adult who was a healthcare worker with PCR-confirmed SARS-CoV-2 infection or an uninfected control (not recorded which). The CDR3 sequence: CASSLGWTGTEAFF. CDR3 DNA: TGTGCCAGCAGCTTAGGTTGGACAGGGACTGAAGCTTTCTTT.